One sample yielded the 27 T cell receptor beta chains listed below, sequenced in a study of blood T cell repertoires in COVID-19. Profiling relied on immunoSEQ multiplex PCR, and the TCRdb table lists in-frame clones only, not all of them. The data hold some 200,000 clones, with around 94% observed a single time. The source material was peripheral blood. These TCRs come from a man aged 25 to 45 with COVID-19, enrolled during active disease.

This chain joins TRBV2 and TRBJ2-7, with D uncertain. Germline-derived CDR1 and CDR2 are SNHLY and FYNNEI. V was pared by 4 bases and J by 7 bases, with 11 bases between. The CDR3 runs 12 residues. The CDR3 DNA follows: TGTGCCAGCAGTGTAGGTCCGCGGGAGCAGTACTTC. Protein: CASSVGPREQYF.

The DNA for the CDR3 is TGCGCCAGCAGGCTAGCGGGGCCCACAGATACGCAGTATTTT. It is translated as CASRLAGPTDTQYF. The V call is TRBV5-1, the J call TRBJ2-3, with 9 bases lining up with TRBD2. In germline, CDR1 is SGHRS, CDR2 YFSETQ. Unmatched junction bases numbered 3, after V lost 5 bases and J lost 2 bases. The CDR3 loop spans 14 amino acids.

The rearrangement joins TRBV7-2 to TRBJ1-4; no clear D. V lost 5 bases, J lost 0 bases, and 7 bases lay in between. Looked up from germline, CDR1 is SGHTA and CDR2 is FQGNSA. This CDR3 region has 14 residues. The CDR3 spells CASSLGSTNEKLFF. The CDR3, as DNA: TGTGCCAGCAGCCTGGGCTCAACTAATGAAAAACTGTTTTTT. The full variable domain, its missing parts supplied by reference TRBV7-2 and TRBJ1-4, is GAGVSQSPSNKVTEKGKDVELRCDPISGHTALYWYRQSLGQGLEFLIYFQGNSAPDKSGLPSDRFSAERTGGSVSTLTIQRTQQEDSAVYLCASSLGSTNEKLFFGSGTQLSVL.

V gene TRBV7-3 combines with J gene TRBJ2-1; possible D gene TRBD2, 6 bases. Germline assignment: CDR1 SGHTA and CDR2 FQGTGA. Trimming shortened V by 4 bases and J by 6 bases, and 13 bases separated the two germline ends. The CDR3 loop spans 14 amino acids. The CDR3 loop reads CASSSTGGANEQFF. DNA for the CDR3: TGTGCCAGCAGCTCGACCGGAGGGGCCAATGAGCAGTTCTTC.

The sample holds one count of this clone. V usage is TRBV7-9 and J usage is TRBJ2-5; 9 bases match TRBD2. The V segment lost 3 bases and the J segment 4 bases; nucleotides outside the gene matches: 6. From germline, CDR1 is SEHNR and CDR2 FQNEAQ (reference sequence). The CDR3 loop spans 15 amino acids. CDR3 region: CASSFDLAGPETQYF. The DNA of the CDR3 is TGTGCCAGCAGCTTTGACCTAGCGGGGCCAGAGACCCAGTACTTC.

The V call is TRBV3-1 (or the pseudogene TRBV3-2), the J call TRBJ2-1; possibly TRBD2 for D (7 bases). V dropped 4 bases and J dropped 2 bases, with 12 bases sitting between them. The CDR3 runs 15 residues. Germline V lookup: CDR1 LGHDT, CDR2 YNNKEL (reference sequence). The CDR3 protein is CASSRAGATYNEQFF. In nucleotides, the CDR3 is TGTGCCAGCAGCCGGGCGGGGGCGACCTACAATGAGCAGTTCTTC.

This chain links TRBV5-1 with TRBJ1-1; 8 bases are shared with TRBD1. CDR1 is SGHRS, CDR2 YFSETQ, per germline. Trimming took 4 bases from V and 0 from J; bases not matched to a gene: 8. This CDR3 contains 16 residues. The CDR3 loop reads CASSHSTGGMNTEAFF. The CDR3 nucleotides read TGCGCCAGCAGCCACTCCACAGGGGGAATGAACACTGAAGCTTTCTTT.

The rearrangement uses TRBV7-9 and TRBJ2-5, with D tentatively TRBD2 (5 bases). Trimming shortened V by 10 bases and J by 3 bases, and 15 bases separated the two germline ends. The CDR3 contains 13 residues. CDR1 and CDR2 (germline): SEHNR, FQNEAQ (reference sequence). The CDR3 loop reads CAIEPREKETQYF. The CDR3 nucleotides are TGTGCCATAGAGCCTAGGGAGAAAGAGACCCAGTACTTC.

V is TRBV6-5 and J is TRBJ2-1; D not certain. Trimming cost V 5 bases and J 4 bases, with 12 bases left between them. Per germline, CDR1 MNHEY and CDR2 SVGAGI. The length of the CDR3 is 14 residues. CDR3 sequence (DNA): TGTGCCAGCAGTCGTGATAGTGCATACAATGAGCAGTTCTTC. This sequence encodes CASSRDSAYNEQFF.

V usage is TRBV2 and J usage is TRBJ1-1; 10 positions match TRBD1. The CDR3 extends over 15 amino acids. Germline CDR1 is SNHLY and CDR2 is FYNNEI. Trimming removed 4 bases from V and 0 bases from J; junction bases left unmatched: 2. The CDR3 sequence: CASSGTGGLNTEAFF. CDR3 sequence (DNA): TGTGCCAGCAGTGGGACAGGGGGTTTGAACACTGAAGCTTTCTTT. Full variable domain (outside the CDR3, taken from reference TRBV2 and TRBJ1-1): EPEVTQTPSHQVTQMGQEVILRCVPISNHLYFYWYRQILGQKVEFLVSFYNNEISEKSEIFDDQFSVERPDGSNFTLKIRSTKLEDSAMYFCASSGTGGLNTEAFFGQGTRLTVV.

CDR3: CASSQNGQGDQPQHF. The CDR3 DNA reads as TGTGCCAGCAGCCAAAATGGACAGGGGGATCAGCCCCAGCATTTT. This chain joins TRBV3-1 (or the pseudogene TRBV3-2) and TRBJ1-5; the match to TRBD1 covers 10 bases. CDR1 is LGHDT and CDR2 is YNNKEL in the germline V gene (reference sequence). This CDR3 spans 15 amino acids. The ends lost 2 bases at V and 5 bases at J; junction bases unmatched: 3.

The rearrangement joins TRBV10-3 to TRBJ1-5; D call uncertain. Germline CDR1 is ENHRY and CDR2 is SYGVKD. V lost 4 bases to trimming and J lost 0 bases, with 10 bases between them. CDR3 length: 15 residues. CDR3 loop: CAISAADTSNQPQHF. Written as DNA, the CDR3 is TGTGCCATCAGTGCGGCCGACACTAGCAATCAGCCCCAGCATTTT.

V is TRBV5-4 and J is TRBJ2-7; D perhaps matches TRBD1 (6 bases). The CDR3 spans 13 residues. The germline V gene encodes CDR1 SGHNT and CDR2 YYREEE (reference sequence). V was clipped by 4 bases and J by 6 bases, with 14 bases between them. CDR3 protein: CASSAGTTPEQYF. CDR3 in DNA: TGTGCCAGCAGCGCCGGGACAACCCCCGAGCAGTACTTC. Full variable domain (remainder filled in from reference TRBV5-4 and TRBJ2-7): ETGVTQSPTHLIKTRGQQVTLRCSSQSGHNTVSWYQQALGQGPQFIFQYYREEENGRGNFPPRFSGLQFPNYSSELNVNALELDDSALYLCASSAGTTPEQYFGPGTRLTVT.

This chain uses TRBV2 with TRBJ1-4; D is possibly TRBD1 (5 bases). Germline loops: CDR1 SNHLY, CDR2 FYNNEI. The CDR3 extends over 13 amino acids. The V and J ends lost 4 bases and 6 bases respectively, with 9 bases between them. CDR3 nucleotides: TGTGCCAGCAGTGGCAGGGTAGATGAAAAACTGTTTTTT. This sequence encodes CASSGRVDEKLFF.

J is TRBJ1-5 and V is TRBV6-5; D might be TRBD1 (6 bases). Germline V gene lookup returns CDR1 MNHEY and CDR2 SVGAGI. CDR3 length equals 14 residues. The V end lost 5 bases, the J end lost 3 bases, and 11 bases lay between the germline ends. The CDR3 sequence: CASSHDRTNQPQHF. The CDR3 coding sequence is TGTGCCAGCAGTCACGACAGGACCAATCAGCCCCAGCATTTT.

V gene TRBV27 combines with J gene TRBJ1-2, with D maybe TRBD1 (6 bases). V lost 6 bases and J lost 5, with 16 bases in between. This CDR3 is built from 14 residues. Germline CDR1 is MNHEY and CDR2 is SMNVEV (reference sequence). The CDR3 DNA follows: TGTGCCAGCAGGACCAGGGACACGGGATATGGCTACACCTTC. Amino acids: CASRTRDTGYGYTF.

The chain employs TRBV5-1 and TRBJ2-2, with D perhaps TRBD2 (6 bases). The CDR3 sequence is 17 residues long. The V gene's germline CDR1 is SGHRS and CDR2 YFSETQ. V lost 0 bases and J lost 0, with 12 bases in between. DNA of the CDR3: TGCGCCAGCAGCTTGGCCGTGGGGGGAGCGAACACCGGGGAGCTGTTTTTT. Encoded protein: CASSLAVGGANTGELFF.

In the case of this clone: Other nucleotide sequences in the sample specify the same CDR3. This chain uses TRBV18 with TRBJ1-5; tentatively, D is TRBD1 (5 bases). Germline V CDR1 and CDR2: KGHSH, LQKENI. V was pared by 2 bases and J by 5 bases, with 7 bases between. The length of the CDR3 is 13 residues. Here the CDR3 DNA reads TGTGCCAGCTCACCAGGAGGGGATCAGCCCCAGCATTTT. This encodes CASSPGGDQPQHF.

This clone was picked up one time. V is TRBV3-1 (or the pseudogene TRBV3-2) and J is TRBJ2-5; the match to TRBD1 covers 9 bases. Germline CDR1 and CDR2: LGHDT and YNNKEL (reference sequence). CDR3 length equals 18 residues. With 0 bases clipped from V and 2 bases from J, the junction kept 10 bases outside the gene matches. CDR3 nucleotide sequence: TGTGCCAGCAGCCAAGACCGGGACAGGGTGTGGGCTCAAGAGACCCAGTACTTC. As protein: CASSQDRDRVWAQETQYF.

The chain links TRBV3-1 (or the pseudogene TRBV3-2) to TRBJ2-1, with 10 bases identical to TRBD1. This CDR3 spans 17 amino acids. CDR1 is LGHDT and CDR2 is YNNKEL in the germline V gene (reference sequence). J was trimmed by 6 bases and V by 0 bases; bases with no gene match: 8. Here the CDR3 reads CASSQEYRQGAFNEQFF. The CDR3, as DNA: TGTGCCAGCAGCCAAGAGTATCGACAGGGGGCCTTCAATGAGCAGTTCTTC.

The rearrangement links TRBV27 to TRBJ2-7, with D tentatively TRBD1 (5 bases). V shed 8 bases and J shed 6 bases, with 20 bases lying between them. Germline V gives CDR1 MNHEY, CDR2 SMNVEV (reference sequence). The CDR3 is 14 residues long. The CDR3 DNA reads as TGTGCCAGCTCCTCAGGGTCCATCCTTTCCGAGCAGTACTTC. It is translated as CASSSGSILSEQYF.

The chain combines TRBV7-9 with TRBJ1-2; D is undetermined. Trimming removed 0 bases at V and 0 bases at J, with 5 bases between. Germline lookup yields CDR1 SEHNR and CDR2 FQNEAQ (reference sequence). The length of the CDR3 is 14 residues. The CDR3 nucleotides are TGTGCCAGCAGCTTAGCGTCAGCTAACTATGGCTACACCTTC. Its protein is CASSLASANYGYTF.

V and J are TRBV7-9 and TRBJ1-5; D unclear. Germline V gives CDR1 SEHNR, CDR2 FQNEAQ (reference sequence). The V gene lost 1 base and the J gene lost 6 bases, with 7 bases spanning the gap. The CDR3 spans 13 residues. The CDR3 sequence is CASSLGGFQPQHF. The DNA of the CDR3 is TGTGCCAGCAGCTTAGGAGGGTTTCAGCCCCAGCATTTT. Using reference TRBV7-9 and TRBJ1-5 for the parts outside the CDR3, the full variable domain is DTGVSQNPRHKITKRGQNVTFRCDPISEHNRLYWYRQTLGQGPEFLTYFQNEAQLEKSRLLSDRFSAERPKGSFSTLEIQRTEQGDSAMYLCASSLGGFQPQHFGDGTRLSIL.

The chain joins TRBV27 to TRBJ2-2, with 11 bases that match TRBD2. V was pared by 6 bases and J by 8 bases, with 8 bases of the junction left unmatched. CDR3 size: 15 residues. CDR1 and CDR2 from the germline V gene are MNHEY and SMNVEV (reference sequence). DNA of the CDR3: TGTGCCAGCAGAAGGGAACTAGCGGGGGTTGGGGAGCTGTTTTTT. Encoded protein: CASRRELAGVGELFF.

The chain uses TRBV2 and TRBJ1-1; D gene uncertain. V lost 3 bases, J lost 1 base, and 6 bases lay in between. The germline V gene has CDR1 SNHLY and CDR2 FYNNEI. This CDR3 contains 13 residues. The CDR3 here is CASSEAENTEAFF. The CDR3, as DNA: TGTGCCAGCAGTGAGGCGGAGAACACTGAAGCTTTCTTT.

This chain uses TRBV19 with TRBJ2-7; 10 bases agree with TRBD1. The germline V gene has CDR1 LNHDA and CDR2 SQIVND (reference sequence). This CDR3 contains 13 residues. V was clipped by 4 bases and J by 5 bases; unmatched bases: 2. The CDR3 reads CASSRGQGNEQYF. The CDR3 nucleotides are TGTGCCAGTAGTAGGGGACAGGGGAACGAGCAGTACTTC. The entire variable domain, with the rest obtained from reference TRBV19 and TRBJ2-7, is as follows: DGGITQSPKYLFRKEGQNVTLSCEQNLNHDAMYWYRQDPGQGLRLIYYSQIVNDFQKGDIAEGYSVSREKKESFPLTVTSAQKNPTAFYLCASSRGQGNEQYFGPGTRLTVT.

The gene calls are TRBV11-1 and TRBJ2-7; 8 bases map to TRBD1. V gave up 5 bases and J gave up 0 bases; unmatched junction bases: 6. The CDR3 is 15 residues long. Germline V CDR1 and CDR2: SGHAT, FQDESV (reference sequence). CDR3 DNA: TGTGCCAGCAGCCATTGGACAGGGTCCTCCTACGAGCAGTACTTC. Its translation: CASSHWTGSSYEQYF.